These 28 T cell receptor beta chains came from one sample sequenced in a study of cytomegalovirus exposure and HLA in healthy donors. Researchers ran the PCR with 60 Vbeta and 13 Jbeta primers. The data were produced by immunoSEQ multiplex PCR, yet TCRdb's version contains in-frame clones alone and is incomplete. This sample contains about 210,000 clones. The sequencing sample was made of PBMCs. These receptors all stem from a woman aged 25 to 39 in good health and CMV-seropositive.

In DNA, the CDR3 is TGTGCCAGCAGTGAGGTGTCGGTAGCGGGAGGGCTCGCAGATACGCAGTATTTT. This translates into CASSEVSVAGGLADTQYF. This chain joins TRBV2 and TRBJ2-3; 11 bases are shared with TRBD2. The CDR3 loop spans 18 amino acids. Germline V gene data show CDR1 as SNHLY and CDR2 as FYNNEI. The V segment lost 3 bases and the J segment 4 bases; nucleotides outside the gene matches: 12.

This chain joins TRBV9 and TRBJ1-2; D may be TRBD1 (6 bases). Per the germline V gene, CDR1 is SGDLS and CDR2 is YYNGEE. The CDR3 sequence is 12 residues long. V was clipped by 3 bases and J by 8 bases, with 11 bases between them. The CDR3 bases are TGTGCCAGCAGCGCCATCCAGGGGGGCTACACCTTC. This codes for CASSAIQGGYTF. Variable domain in full (rest from reference TRBV9 and TRBJ1-2): DSGVTQTPKHLITATGQRVTLRCSPRSGDLSVYWYQQSLDQGLQFLIQYYNGEERAKGNILERFSAQQFPDLHSELNLSSLELGDSALYFCASSAIQGGYTFGSGTRLTVV.

The V and J genes are TRBV29-1 and TRBJ2-5, with 9 bases lining up with TRBD1. The germline V gene has CDR1 SQVTM and CDR2 ANQGSEA. With V trimmed by 6 bases and J by 5 bases, 4 bases remained unmatched. The CDR3 sequence is 12 residues long. CDR3 DNA sequence: TGCAGCGTGGACAGGGGATCCGAGACCCAGTACTTC. Residues: CSVDRGSETQYF.

The rearrangement links TRBV5-8 to TRBJ2-4, with D perhaps TRBD1 (6 bases). The CDR3 length is 15 residues. Per germline, CDR1 SGHTS and CDR2 YDEGEE. V was pared by 2 bases and J by 0 bases, with 9 bases between. CDR3 sequence (DNA): TGTGCCAGCAGCTTTCGAGGGGGAGCCAAAAACATTCAGTACTTC. This gives the protein CASSFRGGAKNIQYF.

The V call is TRBV28, the J call TRBJ2-7; 12 bases are a match to TRBD2. Trimming took 4 bases from V and 2 from J; bases not matched to a gene: 6. The CDR3 length is 16 residues. The germline CDR1 and CDR2 sequences are MDHEN and SYDVKM. The CDR3 DNA is TGTGCCAGCAGTTCGGTGACTAGCGGGAGACCCTACGAGCAGTACTTC. This encodes CASSSVTSGRPYEQYF.

The chain has TRBV28 and TRBJ2-2, with 9 bases matching TRBD2. J was trimmed by 6 bases and V by 6 bases; bases with no gene match: 8. The CDR3 extends over 15 amino acids. The germline V gene has CDR1 MDHEN and CDR2 SYDVKM. CDR3 coding DNA: TGTGCCAGCAGCTCTTTTAGCGGGAGCCCCGGGGAGCTGTTTTTT. This codes for CASSSFSGSPGELFF.

The chain uses TRBV16 and TRBJ1-1; 10 nucleotides line up with TRBD1. The CDR3 loop spans 15 amino acids. Germline assignment: CDR1 KGHSY and CDR2 FQNENV. After removal of 3 bases from V and 2 bases from J, the junction contained 3 bases not matched to a gene. CDR3 in amino acids: CASSQRQGANTEAFF. CDR3 sequence (DNA): TGTGCCAGCAGCCAGAGACAGGGGGCTAACACTGAAGCTTTCTTT.

Note on this clone: This specimen includes other DNA sequences encoding the same CDR3. V gene TRBV11-2 combines with J gene TRBJ2-5; no clear D gene. Trimming stripped 0 bases from V and 5 bases from J, with 4 bases between. The CDR3 has 12 residues. In germline, CDR1 is SGHAT, CDR2 FQNNGV. For the CDR3, the DNA is TGTGCCAGCAGCTTAGACAGGGAGACCCAGTACTTC. This codes for CASSLDRETQYF. Drawing the rest from reference TRBV11-2 and TRBJ2-5, the complete variable domain is EAGVAQSPRYKIIEKRQSVAFWCNPISGHATLYWYQQILGQGPKLLIQFQNNGVVDDSQLPKDRFSAERLKGVDSTLKIQPAKLEDSAVYLCASSLDRETQYFGPGTRLLVL.

This chain joins TRBV10-3 and TRBJ2-5; 10 nucleotides agree with TRBD1. Unmatched junction bases numbered 2, after V lost 8 bases and J lost 5 bases. The CDR3 has 12 residues. The germline gives CDR1 ENHRY, CDR2 SYGVKD. CDR3 amino acids: CAISDRGETQYF. CDR3 nucleotides: TGTGCCATCTCGGACAGGGGGGAGACCCAGTACTTC.

The rearrangement uses TRBV28 and TRBJ1-1; maybe TRBD1 (6 bases). Germline CDR1 and CDR2: MDHEN and SYDVKM. V lost 7 bases, J lost 13 bases, and 19 bases lay in between. This CDR3 has 12 residues. The CDR3 DNA reads TGTGCCAGCACCCAAACCACAGGGCAGCATTTCTTT. It specifies CASTQTTGQHFF.

This sequence joins TRBV27 and TRBJ1-2; TRBD1 aligns across 8 bases. With V trimmed by 5 bases and J by 4 bases, 15 bases remained unmatched. Germline CDR1 reads MNHEY; CDR2 reads SMNVEV (reference sequence). The CDR3 has 17 amino acids. CDR3 coding DNA: TGTGCCAGCAGTCTGGGACAGGACCGCGTAACACTCTATGGCTACACCTTC. It specifies CASSLGQDRVTLYGYTF.

The chain carries TRBV30 and TRBJ2-1, with 14 positions matching TRBD2. The CDR3 is made up of 15 amino acids. V lost 2 bases, J lost 12 bases, and 9 bases stayed unmatched. Germline-derived CDR1 and CDR2 are GTSNPN and SVGIG (reference sequence). The CDR3 region has the DNA TGTGCCTGGAGTCCTAGGGGACTAGCGGGAGACGGGCAGTTCTTC. It is translated as CAWSPRGLAGDGQFF.

This chain uses TRBV18 with TRBJ2-1; 7 bases align to TRBD2. Trimming at V came to 6 bases and at J to 2 bases, leaving 16 bases not matched to a gene. Germline V gene sequence: CDR1 KGHSH, CDR2 LQKENI. The CDR3 length is 18 residues. CDR3 protein: CASSHRDAGVGPYNEQFF. CDR3 coding DNA: TGTGCCAGCTCCCACCGGGACGCGGGAGTAGGACCCTACAATGAGCAGTTCTTC.

The genes are TRBV7-2 and TRBJ2-1, with TRBD1 identical over 10 bases. CDR1 and CDR2 (germline): SGHTA, FQGNSA. This CDR3 contains 15 residues. The V and J ends lost 1 base and 8 bases, in that order; junction bases with no gene match: 5. The CDR3 nucleotides are TGTGCCAGCAGCTTAGTGGGGACAGGGGTCCATGAGCAGTTCTTC. It translates to CASSLVGTGVHEQFF.

This chain links TRBV2 with TRBJ1-2; no definite D call. The germline CDR1 and CDR2 sequences are SNHLY and FYNNEI. This CDR3 is 12 amino acids long. Trimming removed 1 base at V and 8 bases at J, with 8 bases between. CDR3 bases: TGTGCCAGCAGTGAAGGGGAGTCGGGCTACACCTTC. Translated: CASSEGESGYTF.

The chain couples TRBV5-1 to TRBJ2-7; 11 bases align to TRBD2. There are 15 residues in the CDR3. Trimming took 0 bases from V and 5 from J; bases not matched to a gene: 4. Germline-derived CDR1 and CDR2 are SGHRS and YFSETQ. The CDR3 nucleotides read TGCGCCAGCAGCTTGGTAGCGGGAGGGTATGACGAGCAGTACTTC. Protein: CASSLVAGGYDEQYF.

The CDR3 spells CSVLLQGTSYGYTF. In DNA form, the CDR3 reads TGCAGCGTCCTCCTACAGGGGACCTCCTATGGCTACACCTTC. The V gene is TRBV29-1, the J gene TRBJ1-2, with TRBD1 matching 7 bases. Germline V gene lookup returns CDR1 SQVTM and CDR2 ANQGSEA. V lost 6 bases to trimming and J lost 4 bases; unmatched junction nucleotides: 11. CDR3 length: 14 residues.

This chain joins TRBV7-2 and TRBJ1-3; D is possibly TRBD1 (6 bases). Trimming took 5 bases from V and 0 from J, leaving 14 bases between them. Germline-derived CDR1 and CDR2 are SGHTA and FQGNSA. The CDR3 runs to 16 residues. The CDR3 DNA reads TGTGCCAGCAGCCTAAAGACAGGAGTCTCTGGAAACACCATATATTTT. This encodes CASSLKTGVSGNTIYF. The variable domain in full, completed from reference TRBV7-2 and TRBJ1-3, reads GAGVSQSPSNKVTEKGKDVELRCDPISGHTALYWYRQSLGQGLEFLIYFQGNSAPDKSGLPSDRFSAERTGGSVSTLTIQRTQQEDSAVYLCASSLKTGVSGNTIYFGEGSWLTVV.

The chain uses TRBV18 and TRBJ2-6, with a possible D match to TRBD1 (5 bases). With 3 bases removed from V and 0 bases from J, the gap between germline ends came to 15 bases. This CDR3 has 18 residues. Per germline, CDR1 KGHSH and CDR2 LQKENI. The CDR3 DNA reads TGTGCCAGCTCACCTACTCCAACAGGACACTCTGGGGCCAACGTCCTGACTTTC. Its translation is CASSPTPTGHSGANVLTF.

As to this clone: Mismatch with germline at one junction end may stem from a read error. The chain uses TRBV30 and TRBJ2-6, with TRBD2 matching 10 bases. This CDR3 is 18 amino acids long. From germline, CDR1 is GTSNPN and CDR2 SVGIG (reference sequence). As DNA, the CDR3 is TGTGCCTGGAGGCCCCGACTAGCGGGCGCATCTGGGACCAACGTCCTGACTTTC. Translated, it gives CAWRPRLAGASGTNVLTF.

The V gene is TRBV5-1, the J gene TRBJ2-3, with D possibly TRBD2 on 5 matching bases. In germline, CDR1 is SGHRS, CDR2 YFSETQ. The CDR3 has 15 amino acids. The V end was cut by 0 bases, the J end by 3 bases, with 11 bases between. The CDR3 DNA follows: TGCGCCAGCAGCTTGGGGCCTAGGGAGACAGATACGCAGTATTTT. The encoded protein is CASSLGPRETDTQYF.

J is TRBJ2-1 and V is TRBV6-5; 11 nucleotides align to TRBD2. This CDR3 has 14 residues. Unmatched junction bases numbered 7, after V lost 8 bases and J lost 7 bases. Looked up from germline, CDR1 is MNHEY and CDR2 is SVGAGI. CDR3 loop: CASGTSGSSNEQFF. In nucleotides, the CDR3 is TGTGCCAGCGGAACTAGCGGGAGTAGTAATGAGCAGTTCTTC.

The V and J genes are TRBV10-3 and TRBJ2-1; 7 nucleotides match TRBD1. Germline V gene sequence: CDR1 ENHRY, CDR2 SYGVKD. V shed 0 bases, J shed 4 bases, and the junction held 3 bases outside the gene matches. This CDR3 has 15 residues. The CDR3 sequence is CAISESGTDYNEQFF. In nucleotides, the CDR3 is TGTGCCATCAGTGAGTCAGGGACAGATTACAATGAGCAGTTCTTC.

This chain joins TRBV6-1 and TRBJ2-7; D is possibly TRBD2 (5 bases). Per the germline V gene, CDR1 is MNHNS and CDR2 is SASEGT. The length of the CDR3 is 12 residues. V was clipped by 11 bases and J by 4 bases, with 15 bases between them. DNA of the CDR3: TGTGCCGTCCGGGATAACGGGTACGAGCAGTACTTC. Its protein product is CAVRDNGYEQYF.

V is TRBV28 and J is TRBJ2-1; 11 bases agree with TRBD2. This CDR3 is 13 amino acids long. The V gene end was trimmed by 8 bases and the J gene end by 6 bases; junction bases not matched to a gene: 3. Looked up from germline, CDR1 is MDHEN and CDR2 is SYDVKM. This CDR3 reads CASGTSGSNEQFF. CDR3 sequence (DNA): TGTGCCAGCGGGACTAGCGGAAGCAATGAGCAGTTCTTC.

The chain joins TRBV5-6 to TRBJ2-3; 12 bases map to TRBD2. Germline V gene data show CDR1 as SGHDT and CDR2 as YYEEEE. V gave up 0 bases and J gave up 6 bases; unmatched junction bases: 8. The CDR3 covers 17 residues. CDR3 DNA sequence: TGTGCCAGCAGCTTGGCATATCTAGCGGGAGGGCCGGATACGCAGTATTTT. Its translation is CASSLAYLAGGPDTQYF.

The V call is TRBV2, the J call TRBJ2-5; the match to TRBD2 covers 9 bases. Germline values: CDR1 SNHLY, CDR2 FYNNEI. The CDR3 extends over 13 amino acids. Trimming at V came to 6 bases and at J to 5 bases, leaving 4 bases not matched to a gene. In DNA form, the CDR3 reads TGTGCCAGCAGGATAGCGGGGGACGAGACCCAGTACTTC. Protein: CASRIAGDETQYF.

The V call is TRBV6-1, the J call TRBJ1-1; D might be TRBD1 (5 bases). V was cut by 8 bases and J by 1 base, with 11 bases left in between. The CDR3 totals 13 residues. Germline CDR1 MNHNS, CDR2 SASEGT. Written as DNA, the CDR3 is TGTGCCAGCGGAGCAGGGAAGAACACTGAAGCTTTCTTT. Translated: CASGAGKNTEAFF.